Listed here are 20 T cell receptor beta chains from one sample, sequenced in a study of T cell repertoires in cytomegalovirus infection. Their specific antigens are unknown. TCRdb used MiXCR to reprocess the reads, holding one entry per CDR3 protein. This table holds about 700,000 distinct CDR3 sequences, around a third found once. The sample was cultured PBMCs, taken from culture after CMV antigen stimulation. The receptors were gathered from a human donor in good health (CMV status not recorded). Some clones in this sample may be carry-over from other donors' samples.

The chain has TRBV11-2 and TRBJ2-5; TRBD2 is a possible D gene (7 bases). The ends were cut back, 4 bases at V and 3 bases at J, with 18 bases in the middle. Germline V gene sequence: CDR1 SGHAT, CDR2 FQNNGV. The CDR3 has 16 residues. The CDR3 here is CASSSLGGRLKETQYF. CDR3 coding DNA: TGTGCCAGCAGCTCCCTGGGGGGGCGCTTGAAAGAGACCCAGTACTTC.

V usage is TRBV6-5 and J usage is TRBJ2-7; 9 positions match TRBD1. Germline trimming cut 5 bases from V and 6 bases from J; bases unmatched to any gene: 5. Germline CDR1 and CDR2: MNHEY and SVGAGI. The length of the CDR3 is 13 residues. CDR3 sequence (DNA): TGTGCCAGCAGTAGGACAGGGGCCGGCGAGCAGTACTTC. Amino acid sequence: CASSRTGAGEQYF.

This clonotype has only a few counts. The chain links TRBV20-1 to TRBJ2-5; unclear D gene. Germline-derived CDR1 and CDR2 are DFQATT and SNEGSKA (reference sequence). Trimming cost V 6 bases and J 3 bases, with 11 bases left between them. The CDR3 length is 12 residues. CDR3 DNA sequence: TGCAGTGCCAGATTAGTCGAAGAGACCCAGTACTTC. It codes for CSARLVEETQYF.

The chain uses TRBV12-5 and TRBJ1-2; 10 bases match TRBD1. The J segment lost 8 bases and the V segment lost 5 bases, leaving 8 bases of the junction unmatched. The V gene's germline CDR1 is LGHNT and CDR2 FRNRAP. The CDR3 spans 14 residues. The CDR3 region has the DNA TGTGCTAGTGGTCCGGGGGACAGGGGAGGAGGCTACACCTTC. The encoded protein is CASGPGDRGGGYTF.

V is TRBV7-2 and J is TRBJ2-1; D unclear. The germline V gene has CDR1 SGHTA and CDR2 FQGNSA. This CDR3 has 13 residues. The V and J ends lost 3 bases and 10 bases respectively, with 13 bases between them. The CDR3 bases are TGTGCCAGCAGCTTGGGTCAACATGGGGAGCAGTTCTTC. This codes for CASSLGQHGEQFF.

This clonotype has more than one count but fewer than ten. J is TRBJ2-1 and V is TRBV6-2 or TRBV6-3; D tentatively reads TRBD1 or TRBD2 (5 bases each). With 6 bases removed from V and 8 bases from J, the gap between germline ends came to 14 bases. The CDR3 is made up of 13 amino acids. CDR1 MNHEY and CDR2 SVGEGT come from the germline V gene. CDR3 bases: TGTGCCAGCAGAAGGGACGGGTGGGATGAGCAGTTCTTC. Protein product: CASRRDGWDEQFF.

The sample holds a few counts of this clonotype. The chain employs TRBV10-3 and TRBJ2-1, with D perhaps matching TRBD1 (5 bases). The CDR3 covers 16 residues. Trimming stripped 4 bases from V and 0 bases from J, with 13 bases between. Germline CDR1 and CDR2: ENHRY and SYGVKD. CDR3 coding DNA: TGTGCCATCAGTGGGGCTGGGGCGGTCTCCTACAATGAGCAGTTCTTC. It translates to CAISGAGAVSYNEQFF.

CDR3 coding DNA: TGCAGTGCGACTAGCGGGGACTCCTACGAGCAGTACTTC. This sequence encodes CSATSGDSYEQYF. V gene TRBV20-1 combines with J gene TRBJ2-7, with TRBD2 identical over 11 bases. The CDR3 is 13 amino acids. Looked up from germline, CDR1 is DFQATT and CDR2 is SNEGSKA (reference sequence). V shed 6 bases and J 0 bases; nucleotides not matched to a gene: 1.

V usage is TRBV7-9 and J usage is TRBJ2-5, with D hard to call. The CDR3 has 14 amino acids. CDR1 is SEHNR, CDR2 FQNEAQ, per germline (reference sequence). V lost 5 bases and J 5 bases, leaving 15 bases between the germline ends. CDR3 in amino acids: CASSTHQERETQYF. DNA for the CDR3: TGTGCCAGCAGCACCCATCAGGAACGGGAGACCCAGTACTTC.

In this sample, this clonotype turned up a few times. CDR3: CASSQQTTDTQYF. The CDR3, as DNA: TGTGCCAGCAGTCAACAGACCACAGATACGCAGTATTTT. V is TRBV12-3 or TRBV12-4 and J is TRBJ2-3; D is unclear. This CDR3 is built from 13 residues. The V gene lost 5 bases and the J gene lost 2 bases, with 8 bases spanning the gap.

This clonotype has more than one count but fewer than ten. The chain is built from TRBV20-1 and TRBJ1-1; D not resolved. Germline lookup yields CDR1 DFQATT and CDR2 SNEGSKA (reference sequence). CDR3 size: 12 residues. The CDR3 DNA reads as TGCAGGCCCCAGGCGGGAGGAGGTGAAGCTTTCTTT. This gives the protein CRPQAGGGEAFF.

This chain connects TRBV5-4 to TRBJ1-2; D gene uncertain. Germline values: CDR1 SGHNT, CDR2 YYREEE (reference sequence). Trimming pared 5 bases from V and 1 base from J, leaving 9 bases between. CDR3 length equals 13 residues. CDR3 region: CASRSGFNYGYTF. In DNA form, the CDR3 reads TGTGCCAGCAGATCGGGGTTTAACTATGGCTACACCTTC.

CDR3 residues: CASSIRVDRGTSYEQYF. As DNA, the CDR3 is TGTGCCAGTAGTATAAGGGTCGACAGGGGCACCTCCTACGAGCAGTACTTC. This chain links TRBV19 with TRBJ2-7, with 8 bases fitting TRBD1. The CDR3 is made up of 17 amino acids. V lost 2 bases to trimming and J lost 0 bases; unmatched junction nucleotides: 9. CDR1 and CDR2 from the germline V gene are LNHDA and SQIVND (reference sequence).

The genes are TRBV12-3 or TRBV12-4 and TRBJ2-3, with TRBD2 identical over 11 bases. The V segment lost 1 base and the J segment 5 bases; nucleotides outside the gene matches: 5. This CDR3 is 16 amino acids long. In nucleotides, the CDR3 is TGTGCCAGCAGTTTAGAGACTAGCGGGATTGGAGATACGCAGTATTTT. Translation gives CASSLETSGIGDTQYF.

The CDR3 spells CASSTIPPGASQHF. DNA for the CDR3: TGTGCCAGCAGTACGATACCCCCCGGGGCATCCCAGCATTTT. V usage is TRBV12-3 or TRBV12-4 and J usage is TRBJ1-5; tentative D call: TRBD1 (5 bases). This CDR3 is 14 amino acids long. Trimming took 5 bases from V and 11 from J, leaving 19 bases between them.

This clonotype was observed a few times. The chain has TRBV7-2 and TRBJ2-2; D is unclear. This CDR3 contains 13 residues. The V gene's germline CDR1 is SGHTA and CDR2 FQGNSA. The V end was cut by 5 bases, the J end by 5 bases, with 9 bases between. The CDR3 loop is CASSQDGTGELFF. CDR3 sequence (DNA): TGTGCCAGCAGCCAGGACGGTACCGGGGAGCTGTTTTTT. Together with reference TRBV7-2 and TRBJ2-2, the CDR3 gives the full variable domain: GAGVSQSPSNKVTEKGKDVELRCDPISGHTALYWYRQSLGQGLEFLIYFQGNSAPDKSGLPSDRFSAERTGGSVSTLTIQRTQQEDSAVYLCASSQDGTGELFFGEGSRLTVL.

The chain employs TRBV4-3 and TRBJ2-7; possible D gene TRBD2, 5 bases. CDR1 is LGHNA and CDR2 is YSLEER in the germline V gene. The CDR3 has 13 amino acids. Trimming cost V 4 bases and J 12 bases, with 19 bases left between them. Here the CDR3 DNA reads TGCGCCAGCAGCCCCGAGCGCGGCGGGTTGGTGTACTTC. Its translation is CASSPERGGLVYF.

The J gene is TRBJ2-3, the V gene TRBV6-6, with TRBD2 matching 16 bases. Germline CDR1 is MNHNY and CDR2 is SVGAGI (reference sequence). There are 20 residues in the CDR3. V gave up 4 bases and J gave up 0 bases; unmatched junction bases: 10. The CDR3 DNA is TGTGCCAGCAGTTCTCCGGAGGGACTAGCGGGGGGGCGGAGCACAGATACGCAGTATTTT. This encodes CASSSPEGLAGGRSTDTQYF.

CDR3 DNA: TGTGCCAGCAGTGAAATAGCGGGACAGATTAATGAAAAACTGTTTTTT. Translated, it gives CASSEIAGQINEKLFF. The chain combines TRBV6-1 with TRBJ1-4; the match to TRBD1 covers 7 bases. The CDR3 is 16 amino acids. Germline assignment: CDR1 MNHNS and CDR2 SASEGT. With V trimmed by 2 bases and J by 4 bases, 7 bases remained unmatched.

The CDR3 DNA follows: TGTGCCAGCAGCCAAGATTCACCCGGTAGCGGGGGGGCACAAGAGACCCAGTACTTC. Encoded protein: CASSQDSPGSGGAQETQYF. This chain connects TRBV4-2 to TRBJ2-5; 11 bases agree with TRBD2. Trimming at V came to 0 bases and at J to 2 bases, leaving 11 bases not matched to a gene. The germline V gene has CDR1 LGHNA and CDR2 YNFKEQ. CDR3 length: 19 amino acids.